The entry that follows covers one T cell receptor beta chain sequence. Antigen specificity is unknown. The data were taken from a study of T cell repertoires in cytomegalovirus infection. Overall study findings and caveats: Adding up the frequency of public TCR beta families identified people who carried CMV plus the relevant HLA.

The CDR3 spans 15 residues. Germline V CDR1 and CDR2: SEHNR, FQNEAQ (reference sequence). Trimming shortened V by 4 bases and J by 0 bases, and 13 bases separated the two germline ends. TCRdb processed the reads anew with MiXCR; each CDR3 protein has one entry. There are 650,000 to 900,000 distinct CDR3 sequences in the sample; about 31% occur only once, and around 12% lies in the top ten. This clonotype originated in a human donor in good health (CMV status not recorded). Some clones in this sample may be carry-over from other donors' samples. The source was cultured CD8+ T cells from PBMCs, collected from culture after CMV antigen stimulation. The chain joins TRBV7-9 to TRBJ2-7, with D tentatively TRBD1 (6 bases). CDR3 nucleotides: TGTGCCAGCAGCTATGGGACAACGGTCTCCTACGAGCAGTACGTC. It codes for CASSYGTTVSYEQYV.